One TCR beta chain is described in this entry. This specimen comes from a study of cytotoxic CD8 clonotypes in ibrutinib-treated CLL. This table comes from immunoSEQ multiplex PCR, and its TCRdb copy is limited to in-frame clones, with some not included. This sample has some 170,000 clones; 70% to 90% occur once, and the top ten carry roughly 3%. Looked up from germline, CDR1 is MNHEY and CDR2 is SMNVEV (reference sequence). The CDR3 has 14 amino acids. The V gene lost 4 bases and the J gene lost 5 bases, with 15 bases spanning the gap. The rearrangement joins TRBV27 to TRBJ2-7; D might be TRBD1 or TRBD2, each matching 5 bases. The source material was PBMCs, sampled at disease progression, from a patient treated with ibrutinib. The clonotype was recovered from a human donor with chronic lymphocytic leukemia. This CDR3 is CASSSSGAKDEQYF. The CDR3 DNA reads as TGTGCCAGCAGTTCCTCCGGGGCCAAGGACGAGCAGTACTTC.